Sequencing of this T cell receptor (beta chain) was carried out in a study of CD8+ T cells in alopecia areata (dated by TCRdb to about 2018). About the full investigation: Treated patients were enrolled in an open-label pilot trial of oral tofacitinib at 5 to 10 mg twice daily for moderate-to-severe alopecia areata. The RNA source kit depended on sample type: the PAXgene miRNA kit for fixed scalp, the miRNeasy kit for PBMCs, and the RNeasy kit for mouse skin. To study T cell clonal expansion in alopecia areata, the researchers applied high-throughput TCRbeta sequencing to both the C3H/HeJ mouse model and human patients. Amplification of TCRbeta CDR3 regions was done by immunoSEQ multiplex PCR using 35 Vbeta forward primers and 13 Jbeta reverse primers. Biopsies were taken from tofacitinib-treated patients at baseline and at 4 and 24 weeks of treatment, and a later scalp biopsy was taken in several of the tofacitinib-treated patients. Patients received tofacitinib for 6 to 18 months and were then followed off drug for 6 months to check for delayed response and recurrence. Scalp clonality was compared across normal scalp (n=4), patchy alopecia areata scalp (n=8), and alopecia totalis/universalis scalp (n=8). Human TCRbeta sequencing covered scalp tissue and sorted CD4+ and CD8+ peripheral blood T cells from patchy and totalis/universalis alopecia areata patients and healthy controls. Summary of the overall study and its limitations: TCR sequences shared between patients were less clear than in mice, possibly partly because of HLA diversity in the patient population. Unlike mouse skin, where gammadelta T cells dominate, normal human skin contains resident alphabeta T cells that get sequenced too, which complicates analysis of the scalp TCR repertoire. Higher clonality and more expanded CD8+ clones were observed in lesional scalp than in normal scalp, particularly in alopecia totalis/universalis, a finding suggestive of antigenic drive.

The CDR3 covers 13 residues, taking in both the cysteine and the phenylalanine. Only the CDR3 portion is preserved as DNA: 39 bases, with reading frame beginning at the first base. Based on the germline V gene, the CDR1 and CDR2 sequences are SGHRS and YFSETQ. V is reduced by 1 base and J by 6 bases, leaving a spacing of 10 bases between them. The library came from the immunoSEQ multiplex PCR assay. To provide template for TCR sequencing, every sample had RNA extracted and reverse transcribed into cDNA. First-strand cDNA was synthesized with SuperScript III using a 2:1 mix of oligo-dT and random hexamers. A synthetic immune receptor repertoire was used to measure amplification bias, and any remaining bias was corrected computationally. The paper's processing steps were these. Raw reads were preprocessed for error removal, and CDR3 was defined according to IMGT conventions as running from the conserved cysteine to phenylalanine. Clonality was calculated as 1 minus Shannon entropy normalized by log2 of the number of productive unique TCRs. Scalp TCRbeta sequences were cross-referenced with sorted blood CD4 and CD8 repertoires so that the CD4 or CD8 identity of scalp clones could be inferred. TCRdb limited this immuneACCESS table to in-frame rearrangements with V and J called. A share of clones is missing; checked studies link under half to unresolved V genes, and the rest is unexplained. V and J calls plus clone size are reproduced from that table; the DNA served to infer D and trimming. For this sample the table gives about 160,000 clones, of which over 45% were detected only once. Approximately 6.6% of the sample lies in the top ten.

Peripheral blood and lesional scalp punch biopsies were obtained from patients with alopecia areata. After PBMCs were isolated by density centrifugation and stained for CD3, CD4 and CD8, a FACSAria was used to sort CD4+ and CD8+ T cells. Worth noting for this clone: Its antigen is not yet known. Within one base of it there is no much larger clone, and no base qualities were kept.

The sequence links TRBV5-1 to TRBJ1-2; a confident D gene designation cannot be given. The sample was CD4+ T cells sorted from blood. The sequence came from a human donor with alopecia areata. The DNA sequence is given as TGCGCCAGCAGCTTGAACATGATGAATGGCTACACCTTC. It codes for CASSLNMMNGYTF.